This T cell receptor (beta chain) was sequenced in a study of response to subunit inactivated influenza vaccine. This clonotype has only a few counts. The CDR3 contains 13 residues. Trimming removed 3 bases at V and 2 bases at J, with 7 bases between. Germline assignment: CDR1 LNHDA and CDR2 SQIVND (reference sequence). TCRdb analysed the RT-PCR reads with MiXCR anew, one entry per CDR3 protein. This repertoire shows roughly 710,000 distinct CDR3 sequences, around 15% found once; its top ten account for 6.5% to 8%. The receptor was derived from a man in his forties or fifties who received an inactivated influenza vaccine. This material consisted of PBMCs from blood, taken around 14 days before vaccination. This chain uses TRBV19 with TRBJ1-2; D uncertain. Written as DNA, the CDR3 is TGTGCCAGTAGTATTGCCAACAACTATGGCTACACCTTC. It yields the protein CASSIANNYGYTF.